This TCR beta chain derives from a study of T cells in Graves' hyperthyroidism and ophthalmopathy. Amplified regions were TCR beta CDR3 sequences from RNA transcripts. The HTBI primer set served for first-round RT-PCR of the TCR CDR3. Using its own MiXCR run on the multiplex PCR reads, TCRdb lists one record per CDR3 protein. Here the sample spans around 600,000 distinct CDR3 sequences, 15% to 20% being singletons. The CDR3 has 20 residues. The germline V gene has CDR1 MNHNS and CDR2 SASEGT. Trimming removed 6 bases from V and 2 bases from J, with 29 bases in between. This clonotype has a count of ten or more.

Sequenced material: blood. The rearrangement joins TRBV6-1 to TRBJ2-1, with D possibly being TRBD2 (7 bases). This receptor was obtained from a woman aged 40 to 50 with Graves' ophthalmopathy. This CDR3 is CASRRGGGDGLTEAYNEQFF. The CDR3 region has the DNA TGTGCCAGCAGGAGGGGGGGCGGGGACGGATTAACCGAGGCCTACAATGAGCAGTTCTTC.